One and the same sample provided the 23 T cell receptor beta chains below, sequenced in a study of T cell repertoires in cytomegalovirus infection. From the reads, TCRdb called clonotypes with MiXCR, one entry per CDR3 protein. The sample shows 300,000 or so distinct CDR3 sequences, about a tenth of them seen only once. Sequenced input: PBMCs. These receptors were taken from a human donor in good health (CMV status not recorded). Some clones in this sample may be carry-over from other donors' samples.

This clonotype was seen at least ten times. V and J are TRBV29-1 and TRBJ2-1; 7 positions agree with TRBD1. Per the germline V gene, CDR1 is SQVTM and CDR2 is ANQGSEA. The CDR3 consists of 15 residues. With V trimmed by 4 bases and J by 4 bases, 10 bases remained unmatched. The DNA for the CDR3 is TGCAGCGTTGGAATGATTGGGACAGCATACAATGAGCAGTTCTTC. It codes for CSVGMIGTAYNEQFF.

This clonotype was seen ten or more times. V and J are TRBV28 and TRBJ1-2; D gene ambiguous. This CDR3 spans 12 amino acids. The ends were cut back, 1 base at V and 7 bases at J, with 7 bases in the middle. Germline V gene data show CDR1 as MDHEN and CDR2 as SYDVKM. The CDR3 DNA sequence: TGTGCCAGCAGTTTATATGGCAGTGGCTACACCTTC. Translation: CASSLYGSGYTF.

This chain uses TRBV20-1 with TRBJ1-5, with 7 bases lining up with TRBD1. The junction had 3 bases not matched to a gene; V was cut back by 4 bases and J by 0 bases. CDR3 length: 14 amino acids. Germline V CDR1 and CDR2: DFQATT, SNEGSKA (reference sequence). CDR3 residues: CSATRGRSNQPQHF. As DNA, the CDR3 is TGCAGTGCTACAAGGGGGCGTAGCAATCAGCCCCAGCATTTT.

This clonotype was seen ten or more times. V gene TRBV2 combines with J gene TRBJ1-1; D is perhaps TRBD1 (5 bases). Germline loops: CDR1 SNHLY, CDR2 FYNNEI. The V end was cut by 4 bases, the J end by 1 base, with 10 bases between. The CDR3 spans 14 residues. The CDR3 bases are TGTGCCAGCAGTGGCTTGGGGGGGAACACTGAAGCTTTCTTT. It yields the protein CASSGLGGNTEAFF.

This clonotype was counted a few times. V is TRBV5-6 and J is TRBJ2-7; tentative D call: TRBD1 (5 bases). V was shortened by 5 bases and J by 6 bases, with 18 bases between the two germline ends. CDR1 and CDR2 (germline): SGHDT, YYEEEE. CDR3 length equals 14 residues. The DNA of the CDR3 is TGTGCCAGCAGTACAGGACGGCCCTCCGGCGAGCAGTACTTC. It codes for CASSTGRPSGEQYF.

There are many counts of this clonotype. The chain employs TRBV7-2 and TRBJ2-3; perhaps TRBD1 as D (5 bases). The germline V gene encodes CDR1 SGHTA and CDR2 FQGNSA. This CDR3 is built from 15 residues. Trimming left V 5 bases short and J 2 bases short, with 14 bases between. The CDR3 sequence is CASSRTGRLTDTQYF. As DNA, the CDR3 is TGTGCCAGCAGCAGAACAGGTCGCCTCACAGATACGCAGTATTTT.

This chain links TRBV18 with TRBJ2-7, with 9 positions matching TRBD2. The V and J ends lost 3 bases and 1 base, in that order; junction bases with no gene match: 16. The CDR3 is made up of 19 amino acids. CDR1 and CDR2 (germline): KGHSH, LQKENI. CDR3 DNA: TGTGCCAGCTCACCCGTTCTTGCGGGGGGGGTGCGATGGTCCTACGAGCAGTACGTC. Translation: CASSPVLAGGVRWSYEQYV.

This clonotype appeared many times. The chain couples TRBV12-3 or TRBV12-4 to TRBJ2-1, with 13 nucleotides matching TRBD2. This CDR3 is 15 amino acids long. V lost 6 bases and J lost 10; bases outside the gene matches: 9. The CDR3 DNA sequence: TGTGCCAGCAGCCTTACTAGCGGGGGGGCAGGGGAGCAGTTCTTC. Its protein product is CASSLTSGGAGEQFF.

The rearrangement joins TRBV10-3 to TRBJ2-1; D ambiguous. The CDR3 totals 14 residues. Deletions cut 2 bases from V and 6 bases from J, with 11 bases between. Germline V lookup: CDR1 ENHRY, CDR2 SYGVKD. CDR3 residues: CAISELLASNEQFF. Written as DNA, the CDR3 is TGTGCCATCAGTGAGCTCCTGGCGAGCAATGAGCAGTTCTTC.

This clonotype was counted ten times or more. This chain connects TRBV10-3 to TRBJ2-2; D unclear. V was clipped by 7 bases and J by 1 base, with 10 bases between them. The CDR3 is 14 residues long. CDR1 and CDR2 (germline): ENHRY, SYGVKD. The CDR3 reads CAITVAQNTGELFF. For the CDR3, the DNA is TGTGCCATCACCGTAGCCCAGAACACCGGGGAGCTGTTTTTT.

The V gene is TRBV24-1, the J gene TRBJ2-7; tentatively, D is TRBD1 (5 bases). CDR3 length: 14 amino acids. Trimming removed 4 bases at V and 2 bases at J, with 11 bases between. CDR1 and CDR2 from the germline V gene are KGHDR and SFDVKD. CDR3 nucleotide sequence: TGTGCCACCAGTGACAGACAGTACCCCTACGAGCAGTACTTC. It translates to CATSDRQYPYEQYF.

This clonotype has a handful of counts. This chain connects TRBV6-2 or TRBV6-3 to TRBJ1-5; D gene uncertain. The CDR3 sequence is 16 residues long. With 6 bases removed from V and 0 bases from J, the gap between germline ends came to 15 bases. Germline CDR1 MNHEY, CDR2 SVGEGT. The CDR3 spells CASRSLPSDSNQPQHF. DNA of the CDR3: TGTGCCAGCAGGTCCCTCCCAAGCGATAGCAATCAGCCCCAGCATTTT.

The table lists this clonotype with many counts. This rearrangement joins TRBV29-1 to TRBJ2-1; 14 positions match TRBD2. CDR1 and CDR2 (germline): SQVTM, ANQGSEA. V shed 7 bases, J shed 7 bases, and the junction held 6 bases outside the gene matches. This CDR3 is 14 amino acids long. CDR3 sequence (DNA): TGCAGCGCCTCGACTAGCGGGGGGGCTAATGAGCAGTTCTTC. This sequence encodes CSASTSGGANEQFF.

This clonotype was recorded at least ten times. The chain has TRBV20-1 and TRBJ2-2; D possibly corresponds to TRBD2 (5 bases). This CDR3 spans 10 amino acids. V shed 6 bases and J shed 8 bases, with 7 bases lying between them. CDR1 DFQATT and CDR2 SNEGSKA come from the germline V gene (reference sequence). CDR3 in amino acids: CSAERGELFF. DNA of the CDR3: TGCAGTGCCGAGCGGGGGGAGCTGTTTTTT.

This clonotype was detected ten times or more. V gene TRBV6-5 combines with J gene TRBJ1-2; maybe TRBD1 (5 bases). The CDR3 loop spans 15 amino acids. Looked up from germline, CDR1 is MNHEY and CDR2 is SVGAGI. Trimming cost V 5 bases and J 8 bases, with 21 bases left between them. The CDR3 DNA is TGTGCCAGCAGTCTGAATGACAGAGGGATAGGAGGCTACACCTTC. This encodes CASSLNDRGIGGYTF.

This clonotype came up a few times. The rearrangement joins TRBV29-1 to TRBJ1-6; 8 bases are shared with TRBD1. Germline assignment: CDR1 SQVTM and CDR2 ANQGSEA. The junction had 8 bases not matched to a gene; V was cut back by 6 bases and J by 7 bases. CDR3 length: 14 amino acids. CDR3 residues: CSVGTRDRNSPLHF. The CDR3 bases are TGCAGCGTGGGAACTCGGGACAGGAATTCACCCCTCCACTTT.

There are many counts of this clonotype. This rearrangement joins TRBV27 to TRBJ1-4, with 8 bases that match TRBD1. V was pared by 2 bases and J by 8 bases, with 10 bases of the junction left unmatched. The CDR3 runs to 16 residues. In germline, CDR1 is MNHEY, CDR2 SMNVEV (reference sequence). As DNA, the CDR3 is TGTGCCAGCAGTTTAGTGCCCGGGACAGGTTTCGAAAAACTGTTTTTT. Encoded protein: CASSLVPGTGFEKLFF.

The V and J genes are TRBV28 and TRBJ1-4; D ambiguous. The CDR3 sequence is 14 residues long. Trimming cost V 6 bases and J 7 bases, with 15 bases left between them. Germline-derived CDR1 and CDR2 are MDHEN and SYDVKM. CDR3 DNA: TGTGCCAGCAGGGTCGGGCTAACGGGTGAAAAACTGTTTTTT. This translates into CASRVGLTGEKLFF.

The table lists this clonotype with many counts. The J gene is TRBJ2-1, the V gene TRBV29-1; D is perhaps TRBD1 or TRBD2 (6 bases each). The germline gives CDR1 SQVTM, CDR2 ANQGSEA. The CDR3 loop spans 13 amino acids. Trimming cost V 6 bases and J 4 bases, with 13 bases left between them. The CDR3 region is CSVGGGGYNEQFF. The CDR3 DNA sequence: TGCAGCGTGGGAGGAGGGGGTTACAATGAGCAGTTCTTC.

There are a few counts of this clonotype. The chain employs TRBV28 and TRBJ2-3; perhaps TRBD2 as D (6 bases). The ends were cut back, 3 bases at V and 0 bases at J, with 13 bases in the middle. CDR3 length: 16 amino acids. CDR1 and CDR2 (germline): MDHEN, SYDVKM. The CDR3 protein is CASSFGGNKSTDTQYF. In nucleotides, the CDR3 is TGTGCCAGCAGTTTCGGGGGTAACAAGAGCACAGATACGCAGTATTTT.

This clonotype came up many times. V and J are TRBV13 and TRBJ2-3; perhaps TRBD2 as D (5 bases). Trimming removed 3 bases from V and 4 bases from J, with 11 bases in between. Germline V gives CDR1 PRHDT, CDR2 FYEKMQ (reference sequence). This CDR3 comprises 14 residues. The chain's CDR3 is CASSLVALADTQYF. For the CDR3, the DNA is TGTGCCAGCAGCTTGGTAGCGCTCGCAGATACGCAGTATTTT.

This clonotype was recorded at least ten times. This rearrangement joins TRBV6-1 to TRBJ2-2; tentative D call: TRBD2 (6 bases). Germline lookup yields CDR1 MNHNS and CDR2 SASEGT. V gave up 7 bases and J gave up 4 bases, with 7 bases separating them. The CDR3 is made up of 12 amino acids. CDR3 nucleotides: TGTGCCAGCATGCGGGGCACCGGGGAGCTGTTTTTT. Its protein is CASMRGTGELFF.

CDR3 bases: TGTGCCAGCAGCGGACAGGCTGAAAAACTGTTTTTT. This translates into CASSGQAEKLFF. The rearrangement links TRBV2 to TRBJ1-4; 7 bases agree with TRBD1. The length of the CDR3 is 12 residues. CDR1 and CDR2 (germline): SNHLY, FYNNEI. With V trimmed by 6 bases and J by 7 bases, 2 bases remained unmatched.